These 15 T cell receptor beta chains were all obtained from the same sample, sequenced in a study of PD-1 blockade in classical Hodgkin lymphoma. Regarding time point: cycle 4 day 1 (C4D1), after five to seven weeks of nivolumab. Every patient experienced relapse after autologous stem cell transplantation, and brentuximab vedotin exposure varied. Profiled with immunoSEQ multiplex PCR; TCRdb holds only in-frame clones, not every one. The data show approximately 41,000 clones, just over 65% seen once. This material consisted of peripheral blood mononuclear cells (PBMCs), taken before the fourth cycle of nivolumab. The receptors come from a human donor with classical Hodgkin lymphoma.

The gene calls are TRBV5-5 and TRBJ2-5; TRBD1 or TRBD2 may be the D gene (6 bases each). V was pared by 1 base and J by 8 bases, with 18 bases between. Germline loops: CDR1 SGHKS, CDR2 YYEKEE (reference sequence). CDR3 size: 15 residues. The DNA of the CDR3 is TGTGCCAGCAGCTTGTCGGTTGGGGGGCTTTTTACCCAGTACTTC. Its protein is CASSLSVGGLFTQYF.

The table lists this clone with a few counts. CDR3 in DNA: TGTGCCATCCCCGGCGGAGGATCCTCCGGGGAGCTGTTTTTT. Protein sequence: CAIPGGGSSGELFF. The chain recombines TRBV28 with TRBJ2-2; possibly TRBD2 for D (5 bases). Germline lookup yields CDR1 MDHEN and CDR2 SYDVKM. Trimming took 10 bases from V and 6 from J, leaving 18 bases between them. The CDR3 covers 14 residues. Together with reference TRBV28 and TRBJ2-2, the CDR3 gives the full variable domain: DVKVTQSSRYLVKRTGEKVFLECVQDMDHENMFWYRQDPGLGLRLIYFSYDVKMKEKGDIPEGYSVSREKKERFSLILESASTNQTSMYLCAIPGGGSSGELFFGEGSRLTVL.

V usage is TRBV30 and J usage is TRBJ2-7, with D possibly being TRBD1 or TRBD2 (5 bases each). Trimming took off 4 bases at V and 3 bases at J, with 13 bases between the two ends. There are 13 residues in the CDR3. In germline, CDR1 is GTSNPN, CDR2 SVGIG (reference sequence). In DNA, the CDR3 is TGTGCCTGGACGATCGGGACCTTCTACGAGCAGTACTTC. Encoded protein: CAWTIGTFYEQYF.

The sample holds one count of this clone. The chain links TRBV19 to TRBJ2-7; 10 nucleotides agree with TRBD1. CDR3 length equals 15 residues. J gave up 4 bases and V 6 bases, and 9 bases lay outside the gene matches. CDR1 is LNHDA and CDR2 is SQIVND in the germline V gene (reference sequence). The CDR3 is CASRPGTGVWYEQYF. The CDR3 bases are TGTGCCAGTAGACCCGGGACAGGGGTTTGGTACGAGCAGTACTTC.

The chain recombines TRBV7-9 with TRBJ2-1, with a weak D call TRBD1 (6 bases). The germline gives CDR1 SEHNR, CDR2 FQNEAQ (reference sequence). V was clipped by 5 bases and J by 16 bases, with 21 bases between them. The CDR3 is 13 residues long. The CDR3 region is CASSPPRLPRGFF. In nucleotides, the CDR3 is TGTGCCAGCAGCCCCCCCCGACTTCCCAGGGGATTCTTC.

The V and J genes are TRBV28 and TRBJ1-5, with a weak D call TRBD1 (6 bases). The V gene's germline CDR1 is MDHEN and CDR2 SYDVKM. The CDR3 is made up of 12 amino acids. V lost 6 bases, J lost 9 bases, and 12 bases lay in between. The chain's CDR3 is CASSSGGRPQHF. CDR3 sequence (DNA): TGTGCCAGCAGCTCGGGGGGGCGGCCCCAGCATTTT.

In its sample, this clone was seen once. This sequence joins TRBV18 and TRBJ1-2; D is possibly TRBD1 (6 bases). The germline V and J ends were trimmed by 0 bases and 7 bases, with 12 bases remaining between them. The germline V gene has CDR1 KGHSH and CDR2 LQKENI. The CDR3 is made up of 14 amino acids. The DNA of the CDR3 is TGTGCCAGCTCACCACCCCAGGGGAAACTTGGCTACACCTTC. It yields the protein CASSPPQGKLGYTF.

This clone was counted once. The chain links TRBV4-2 to TRBJ1-1; TRBD1 might be the D (5 bases). The germline CDR1 and CDR2 sequences are LGHNA and YNFKEQ. Trimming shortened V by 0 bases and J by 3 bases, and 14 bases separated the two germline ends. The CDR3 loop spans 16 amino acids. The CDR3 sequence is CASSQDRSAGDTEAFF. The DNA of the CDR3 is TGTGCCAGCAGCCAAGATCGGTCGGCGGGGGACACTGAAGCTTTCTTT.

The chain uses TRBV4-3 and TRBJ2-6; the match to TRBD1 covers 11 bases. The V gene's germline CDR1 is LGHNA and CDR2 YSLEER. This CDR3 comprises 19 residues. Germline trimming cut 3 bases from V and 0 bases from J; bases unmatched to any gene: 7. The CDR3 here is CASSQDPGQGGSGANVLTF. CDR3 DNA: TGCGCCAGCAGCCAGGATCCGGGACAGGGGGGCTCTGGGGCCAACGTCCTGACTTTC.

V usage is TRBV18 and J usage is TRBJ1-5, with D perhaps matching TRBD1 (6 bases). The CDR3 runs 16 residues. Trimming removed 2 bases from V and 0 bases from J, with 11 bases in between. CDR1 and CDR2 from the germline V gene are KGHSH and LQKENI. DNA for the CDR3: TGTGCCAGCTCACCAATCCCAGGGGTTAGCAATCAGCCCCAGCATTTT. Translated: CASSPIPGVSNQPQHF.

As to this clone: With a much larger clone just one base away, this may be a read error. The chain is built from TRBV27 and TRBJ1-4; 10 bases agree with TRBD1. Trimming took 5 bases from V and 9 from J; bases not matched to a gene: 6. Germline loops: CDR1 MNHEY, CDR2 SMNVEV (reference sequence). CDR3 length: 14 amino acids. The CDR3 DNA reads TGTGCCAGCAGTAGGGACAGGGGTGGTAAAAAACTGTTTTTT. Translating gives CASSRDRGGKKLFF.

V is TRBV5-1 and J is TRBJ2-3; no definite D call. The V gene lost 4 bases and the J gene lost 0 bases, with 9 bases spanning the gap. Per the germline V gene, CDR1 is SGHRS and CDR2 is YFSETQ. This CDR3 is 14 amino acids long. The DNA for the CDR3 is TGCGCCAGCAGCCGAGCGACTAGCACAGATACGCAGTATTTT. Its translation: CASSRATSTDTQYF.

The chain combines TRBV19 with TRBJ2-1; D call uncertain. Looked up from germline, CDR1 is LNHDA and CDR2 is SQIVND (reference sequence). Trimming removed 7 bases from V and 7 bases from J, with 14 bases in between. CDR3 length equals 13 residues. The CDR3 spells CASNGYAWNEQFF. The DNA for the CDR3 is TGTGCCAGTAATGGGTATGCGTGGAATGAGCAGTTCTTC. The whole variable domain, filled in from reference TRBV19 and TRBJ2-1, reads DGGITQSPKYLFRKEGQNVTLSCEQNLNHDAMYWYRQDPGQGLRLIYYSQIVNDFQKGDIAEGYSVSREKKESFPLTVTSAQKNPTAFYLCASNGYAWNEQFFGPGTRLTVL.

The chain recombines TRBV7-2 with TRBJ2-7, with a weak D call TRBD2 (6 bases). Trimming took 1 base from V and 2 from J, leaving 6 bases between them. CDR3 length: 13 amino acids. Germline lookup yields CDR1 SGHTA and CDR2 FQGNSA. CDR3 DNA sequence: TGTGCCAGCAGCTTAGTAGCGGCCTACGAGCAGTACTTC. Residues: CASSLVAAYEQYF. The full variable domain, with the rest looked up from reference TRBV7-2 and TRBJ2-7, is GAGVSQSPSNKVTEKGKDVELRCDPISGHTALYWYRQSLGQGLEFLIYFQGNSAPDKSGLPSDRFSAERTGGSVSTLTIQRTQQEDSAVYLCASSLVAAYEQYFGPGTRLTVT.

The chain couples TRBV4-3 to TRBJ2-1; D is ambiguous. The CDR3 covers 15 residues. Germline-derived CDR1 and CDR2 are LGHNA and YSLEER. V was pared by 1 base and J by 0 bases, with 7 bases between. The CDR3 DNA reads as TGCGCCAGCAGCCAAGGCCCGGCCTCCTACAATGAGCAGTTCTTC. Translation gives CASSQGPASYNEQFF.